Below, one TCR beta chain is given with its context. Its target is unknown. The trim removed 1 base at V and 3 bases at J, leaving 6 bases unmatched. CDR1 is MDHEN and CDR2 is SYDVKM in the germline V gene. The CDR3 sequence is 16 residues long. Built from TCR beta cDNA, the libraries had unique molecular identifiers in them. Using its own MiXCR run on the PCR reads, TCRdb lists one record per CDR3 protein. Among about 430,000 distinct CDR3 sequences, 35% to 45% were seen once, and the ten largest hold 7.6%. The sample belongs to a study of post-analysis software for immune sequencing data. General study findings and limits: With TRBV5-6, TRBV5-1 and TRBV20-1 included, about five TRBV segments were more frequent in patients than in controls.

The sample consisted of blood. This chain joins TRBV28 and TRBJ2-3, with TRBD2 matching 8 bases. The TCR originated in a girl aged 2 to 9 with multiple sclerosis. The CDR3 DNA reads as TGTGCCAGCAGTTTATTAGGAGCGGGAGAAACAGATACGCAGTATTTT. Its translation: CASSLLGAGETDTQYF.